This T cell receptor (beta chain) comes out of a study of blood T cell repertoires in COVID-19. The overall study: Sites in the United States, Italy and Spain provided acute and convalescent COVID-19 samples. From T cells, B-cell-depleted T cells, or PBMCs came the material, which was cDNA or gDNA.

Participant-reported clinical history was the basis for cohort assignment. Per the authors' pipeline: Estimation of nucleated cell counts relied on the amplification of reference gene primers. Generated by immunoSEQ multiplex PCR, the TCRdb table keeps only in-frame clones and is missing some. V, J and clone size were drawn from that table, and D and trimming were deduced from the DNA. The sample has 200,000 to 300,000 clones; about 87% are singletons. CDR1 SGHRS and CDR2 YFSETQ come from the germline V gene. V was pared by 0 bases and J by 4 bases, with 15 bases between. CDR3 length equals 16 residues.

Sequenced: PBMCs or T cells enriched from blood (not recorded which). This clonotype was sampled from a man in his forties or fifties who had been exposed to COVID-19. This sequence joins TRBV5-1 and TRBJ2-3; D call uncertain. CDR3 amino acids: CASSLDATLSADTQYF. The CDR3 DNA reads TGCGCCAGCAGCTTGGACGCCACACTGAGCGCAGATACGCAGTATTTT.